The 21 T cell receptor beta chains listed next were all sequenced from one sample in a study of T cell responses to AZD1222 COVID-19 vaccine. Method: immunoSEQ multiplex PCR; TCRdb's copy keeps in-frame clones and lacks some. This sample has roughly 150,000 clones, with roughly 90% found just once. The input for sequencing was peripheral blood, taken on day 0 of AZD1222 vaccination. The receptors stem from an adult in good health.

The J gene is TRBJ2-2, the V gene TRBV6-1; 8 bases fit TRBD1. CDR1 is MNHNS and CDR2 is SASEGT in the germline V gene. The V segment lost 6 bases and the J segment 3 bases; nucleotides outside the gene matches: 15. This CDR3 has 18 residues. CDR3: CASSEREDRDKYTGELFF. In nucleotides, the CDR3 is TGTGCCAGCAGCGAAAGAGAGGACAGGGACAAATACACCGGGGAGCTGTTTTTT.

This clone was recorded once. This chain joins TRBV18 and TRBJ1-3; a weak D match, TRBD1 (6 bases). Germline V CDR1 and CDR2: KGHSH, LQKENI. The V and J ends lost 2 bases and 0 bases respectively, with 8 bases between them. CDR3 length: 15 amino acids. The DNA of the CDR3 is TGTGCCAGCTCACCAAACAGGGACTCTGGAAACACCATATATTTT. This codes for CASSPNRDSGNTIYF.

The J gene is TRBJ1-1, the V gene TRBV20-1; D not resolved. CDR3 length equals 10 residues. The V end lost 4 bases, the J end lost 14 bases, and 14 bases lay between the germline ends. Germline values: CDR1 DFQATT, CDR2 SNEGSKA (reference sequence). The CDR3 spells CSATGIQGFF. The CDR3 DNA reads as TGCAGTGCTACCGGGATCCAAGGCTTCTTT.

The chain couples TRBV9 to TRBJ1-1, with D unresolved. Germline lookup yields CDR1 SGDLS and CDR2 YYNGEE. The CDR3 is 15 amino acids. Trimming removed 3 bases from V and 7 bases from J, with 19 bases in between. CDR3 DNA: TGTGCCAGCAGCGAGGGAGTAGGGAGTTTCGGTGAAGCTTTCTTT. It codes for CASSEGVGSFGEAFF.

This clone was recorded only once. V is TRBV27 and J is TRBJ2-3; weak D call: TRBD2 (6 bases). The CDR3 extends over 12 amino acids. V lost 5 bases, J lost 4 bases, and 7 bases lay in between. CDR1 and CDR2 (germline): MNHEY, SMNVEV (reference sequence). The CDR3 DNA reads as TGTGCCAGCAGTCGGGAGCCAGATACGCAGTATTTT. Amino acid sequence: CASSREPDTQYF.

This chain uses TRBV18 with TRBJ1-1; 10 nucleotides match TRBD1. CDR1 is KGHSH and CDR2 is LQKENI in the germline V gene. The CDR3 extends over 16 amino acids. Trimming took 3 bases from V and 0 from J; bases not matched to a gene: 4. The CDR3 reads CASSPSGTGVNTEAFF. The CDR3 DNA is TGTGCCAGCTCACCTTCGGGGACAGGGGTGAACACTGAAGCTTTCTTT.

The chain uses TRBV6-5 and TRBJ2-7, with D perhaps matching TRBD1 (5 bases). The CDR3 contains 12 residues. The V end was cut by 6 bases, the J end by 4 bases, with 10 bases between. Germline loops: CDR1 MNHEY, CDR2 SVGAGI. CDR3 amino acids: CASSPNRYEQYF. The CDR3 region has the DNA TGTGCCAGCAGCCCCAACAGGTACGAGCAGTACTTC.

The chain recombines TRBV3-1 (or the pseudogene TRBV3-2) with TRBJ2-5; no clear D gene. This CDR3 is built from 16 residues. Germline V CDR1 and CDR2: LGHDT, YNNKEL (reference sequence). Trimming stripped 4 bases from V and 1 base from J, with 16 bases between. The CDR3 spells CASSLSADSSQETQYF. The DNA for the CDR3 is TGTGCCAGCAGCCTTTCGGCAGACTCCTCCCAAGAGACCCAGTACTTC.

V usage is TRBV5-5 and J usage is TRBJ1-2; D is possibly TRBD1 (6 bases). The V gene's germline CDR1 is SGHKS and CDR2 YYEKEE (reference sequence). The CDR3 runs 15 residues. The V end was cut by 4 bases, the J end by 4 bases, with 17 bases between. The CDR3 DNA follows: TGTGCCAGCAGCCCAATTCCAGGGGTCGCCTATGGCTACACCTTC. It encodes CASSPIPGVAYGYTF.

This chain links TRBV9 with TRBJ2-1; D is ambiguous. The CDR3 covers 13 residues. CDR1 is SGDLS, CDR2 YYNGEE, per germline. Trimming took off 2 bases at V and 8 bases at J, with 11 bases between the two ends. The CDR3 is CASSVPRSHEQFF. CDR3 nucleotides: TGTGCCAGCAGCGTCCCCCGAAGTCATGAGCAGTTCTTC.

The rearrangement links TRBV29-1 to TRBJ1-1; no firm D call. In germline, CDR1 is SQVTM, CDR2 ANQGSEA. Trimming removed 4 bases from V and 1 base from J, with 10 bases in between. The CDR3 totals 13 residues. Written as DNA, the CDR3 is TGCAGCGTTGCAATGGGTCGGAACACTGAAGCTTTCTTT. Residues: CSVAMGRNTEAFF.

The V call is TRBV9, the J call TRBJ2-5; D may correspond to TRBD1 or TRBD2 (6 bases each). The CDR3 runs to 13 residues. V lost 3 bases and J lost 5, with 11 bases in between. The germline CDR1 and CDR2 sequences are SGDLS and YYNGEE. For the CDR3, the DNA is TGTGCCAGCAGCGAGGGGGGTGGTGAGACCCAGTACTTC. Residues: CASSEGGGETQYF.

CDR3 region: CASRPPGGAGYTF. For the CDR3, the DNA is TGTGCCAGCAGGCCGCCTGGTGGGGCTGGCTACACCTTC. This chain links TRBV12-3 or TRBV12-4 with TRBJ1-2; possibly TRBD1 for D (5 bases). Trimming took 6 bases from V and 7 from J, leaving 15 bases between them. This CDR3 spans 13 amino acids.

The chain joins TRBV5-1 to TRBJ1-2; D possibly corresponds to TRBD1 (6 bases). The V and J ends lost 3 bases and 0 bases respectively, with 9 bases between them. CDR3 size: 14 residues. Germline CDR1 is SGHRS and CDR2 is YFSETQ. The CDR3 sequence: CASSSDRSNYGYTF. In DNA form, the CDR3 reads TGCGCCAGCAGCTCGGACAGATCTAACTATGGCTACACCTTC.

V is TRBV28 and J is TRBJ1-1; weak D call: TRBD1 (6 bases). Trimming removed 6 bases from V and 4 bases from J, with 18 bases in between. This CDR3 comprises 15 residues. Per the germline V gene, CDR1 is MDHEN and CDR2 is SYDVKM. Here the CDR3 DNA reads TGTGCCAGCAGCCCCGTACAGGGCTTGGGCACTGAAGCTTTCTTT. Its translation is CASSPVQGLGTEAFF.

CDR3 nucleotide sequence: TGTGCCAGCAGACTTGGACAGGGAGGTCTTTCTGGCTACACCTTC. Translation: CASRLGQGGLSGYTF. This chain connects TRBV6-5 to TRBJ1-2; TRBD1 agrees at 8 bases. This CDR3 has 15 amino acids. Trimming removed 6 bases from V and 7 bases from J; junction bases left unmatched: 13. Germline V gives CDR1 MNHEY, CDR2 SVGAGI.

The chain links TRBV4-2 to TRBJ1-4; no firm D call. CDR1 is LGHNA and CDR2 is YNFKEQ in the germline V gene. CDR3 length: 16 amino acids. Between the trimmed V and J ends, which lost 1 base and 0 bases, there was a span of 9 bases. DNA of the CDR3: TGTGCCAGCAGCCAAGGGACGGAGCCAACTAATGAAAAACTGTTTTTT. Amino acids: CASSQGTEPTNEKLFF.

As to this clone: Other DNA sequences within the sample encode an identical CDR3. The chain is built from TRBV27 and TRBJ2-1; 14 nucleotides align to TRBD2. The V segment lost 4 bases and the J segment 10 bases; nucleotides outside the gene matches: 6. Germline CDR1 is MNHEY and CDR2 is SMNVEV (reference sequence). This CDR3 spans 15 amino acids. The CDR3 reads CASSSGTSGRGEQFF. CDR3 coding DNA: TGTGCCAGCAGTTCGGGGACTAGCGGGAGAGGCGAGCAGTTCTTC.

CDR3 residues: CASRGGTEAFF. DNA for the CDR3: TGTGCCAGCAGGGGAGGCACTGAAGCTTTCTTT. The chain links TRBV12-3 or TRBV12-4 to TRBJ1-1; unclear D gene. The CDR3 runs to 11 residues. Deletions cut 6 bases from V and 4 bases from J, with 6 bases between.

The chain carries TRBV27 and TRBJ1-5, with 10 bases identical to TRBD1. V shed 6 bases, J shed 7 bases, and the junction held 6 bases outside the gene matches. Germline CDR1 reads MNHEY; CDR2 reads SMNVEV (reference sequence). CDR3 size: 14 residues. CDR3 sequence reads: CASRRQGARQPQHF. Written as DNA, the CDR3 is TGTGCCAGCAGGCGACAGGGGGCGAGACAGCCCCAGCATTTT.

This clone appeared once. The J gene is TRBJ2-3, the V gene TRBV27; TRBD2 matches at 9 bases. V gave up 4 bases and J gave up 4 bases; unmatched junction bases: 9. From germline, CDR1 is MNHEY and CDR2 SMNVEV (reference sequence). The CDR3 spans 16 residues. The CDR3 nucleotides read TGTGCCAGCAGTTCCTCGCTAGCGGGAATACCAGATACGCAGTATTTT. It specifies CASSSSLAGIPDTQYF.